These 23 T cell receptor beta chains originate from one sample sequenced in a study of beta chain features in type 1 diabetes. Study-wide results and caveats: Shortening that was moderate but significant affected the TCRB CDR3s of Type 1 diabetes patients in all four CD4+ subsets.

No antigen has been assigned to these receptors. Expressed TCRB transcripts got sequenced, as all isolated RNA was reverse transcribed. The assay was immunoSEQ multiplex PCR, and TCRdb's table has in-frame clones only and misses some. The data show around 260,000 clones, around 24% seen once. The material sequenced was naive CD4+ T cells from blood. These receptors came from a woman in her thirties with type 1 diabetes.

This clone was recorded a few times. V usage is TRBV9 and J usage is TRBJ2-1; 8 bases match TRBD2. Trimming at V came to 4 bases and at J to 8 bases, leaving 17 bases not matched to a gene. Per the germline V gene, CDR1 is SGDLS and CDR2 is YYNGEE. The CDR3 loop spans 17 amino acids. The CDR3 region is CASSSRVGLAGSDEQFF. The CDR3 coding sequence is TGTGCCAGCAGCTCTAGAGTGGGTTTAGCGGGATCGGATGAGCAGTTCTTC.

This clone was seen a handful of times. Distinct nucleotide sequences in the sample also encode this CDR3. The V and J genes are TRBV30 and TRBJ2-1; D ambiguous. The CDR3 sequence is 12 residues long. V was clipped by 4 bases and J by 1 base, with 5 bases between them. Per the germline V gene, CDR1 is GTSNPN and CDR2 is SVGIG (reference sequence). DNA of the CDR3: TGTGCCTGGACAGGATCCTACAATGAGCAGTTCTTC. This gives the protein CAWTGSYNEQFF.

This clone was observed a single time. The rearrangement joins TRBV5-6 to TRBJ2-1; D may be TRBD2 (5 bases). CDR3 length equals 13 residues. Trimming removed 4 bases from V and 3 bases from J, with 8 bases in between. Per the germline V gene, CDR1 is SGHDT and CDR2 is YYEEEE. The CDR3 DNA reads TGTGCCAGCAGCCCACTAGTCTACAATGAGCAGTTCTTC. It encodes CASSPLVYNEQFF.

The chain employs TRBV5-4 and TRBJ2-5; D remains unclear. Trimming shortened V by 1 base and J by 2 bases, and 15 bases separated the two germline ends. This CDR3 has 16 residues. The germline V gene has CDR1 SGHNT and CDR2 YYREEE (reference sequence). The CDR3 DNA sequence: TGTGCCAGCAGCTTGTGGGTGACCCGGAGTCAAGAGACCCAGTACTTC. It translates to CASSLWVTRSQETQYF.

The rearrangement joins TRBV4-1 to TRBJ2-7; 12 positions agree with TRBD1. The germline V gene encodes CDR1 MGHRA and CDR2 YSYEKL. Losses at the gene ends were 0 bases for V and 5 bases for J; bases not matched to a gene: 5. CDR3 length equals 16 residues. CDR3 protein: CASSQDPGTGGHEQYF. In DNA, the CDR3 is TGCGCCAGCAGCCAAGATCCCGGGACAGGGGGCCACGAGCAGTACTTC.

The chain carries TRBV18 and TRBJ2-4, with D possibly being TRBD1 (5 bases). The V end lost 3 bases, the J end lost 7 bases, and 10 bases lay between the germline ends. The CDR3 extends over 13 amino acids. CDR1 and CDR2 from the germline V gene are KGHSH and LQKENI. This CDR3 is CASSPGSGNIQYF. CDR3 coding DNA: TGTGCCAGCTCACCCGGGTCAGGGAACATTCAGTACTTC.

This clone occurred a few times. The chain couples TRBV6-5 to TRBJ2-1; TRBD2 agrees at 13 bases. J lost 7 bases, V lost 4 bases, and 7 bases had no gene match. The CDR3 length is 16 residues. Germline V CDR1 and CDR2: MNHEY, SVGAGI. CDR3 in amino acids: CASSLWTSGRPNEQFF. The CDR3 region has the DNA TGTGCCAGCAGTTTATGGACTAGCGGGAGACCTAATGAGCAGTTCTTC.

This clone has only a few counts. CDR3 sequence (DNA): TGCAGCGTTGAACCCCAGGCCCAGTTGGGTGGCTACACCTTC. It yields the protein CSVEPQAQLGGYTF. V and J are TRBV29-1 and TRBJ1-2, with D uncertain. Per germline, CDR1 SQVTM and CDR2 ANQGSEA. The CDR3 has 14 amino acids. V shed 2 bases and J shed 7 bases, with 17 bases lying between them.

There are a few counts of this clone. This sequence joins TRBV6-5 and TRBJ1-2, with a weak D call TRBD1 (6 bases). V was trimmed by 0 bases and J by 3 bases, leaving 14 bases between them. CDR1 is MNHEY, CDR2 SVGAGI, per germline. The CDR3 runs 16 residues. The CDR3: CASSYSMAGVHYGYTF. The CDR3, as DNA: TGTGCCAGCAGTTACTCGATGGCAGGGGTGCACTATGGCTACACCTTC.

This clone was observed a handful of times. The genes are TRBV7-2 and TRBJ2-1, with 7 bases fitting TRBD2. CDR3 length: 15 residues. CDR1 is SGHTA and CDR2 is FQGNSA in the germline V gene. V was pared by 2 bases and J by 4 bases, with 5 bases of the junction left unmatched. The CDR3: CASSLLAALYNEQFF. The CDR3 nucleotides read TGTGCCAGCAGCTTACTAGCGGCGCTTTACAATGAGCAGTTCTTC.

Notes on this clone: Other DNA sequences of this sample code for an identical CDR3. This chain joins TRBV2 and TRBJ2-5; D perhaps matches TRBD1 (5 bases). The CDR3 is 12 amino acids. The germline gives CDR1 SNHLY, CDR2 FYNNEI. The V and J ends lost 4 bases and 4 bases respectively, with 7 bases between them. CDR3 bases: TGTGCCAGCAGTGGAAGGGGAGAGACCCAGTACTTC. This gives the protein CASSGRGETQYF.

The chain has TRBV6-6 and TRBJ2-7; D is possibly TRBD1 (6 bases). CDR1 and CDR2 (germline): MNHNY, SVGAGI (reference sequence). V gave up 2 bases and J gave up 4 bases, with 12 bases separating them. This CDR3 is 14 amino acids long. The CDR3 protein is CASSYGNREYEQYF. The CDR3 nucleotides are TGTGCCAGCAGTTACGGTAACAGGGAATACGAGCAGTACTTC.

As regards this clone: Other DNA sequences in the same sample also yield this CDR3. The chain links TRBV15 to TRBJ2-5, with D perhaps TRBD2 (6 bases). Germline V CDR1 and CDR2: LNHNV, YYDKDF (reference sequence). The CDR3 runs to 14 residues. V was pared by 0 bases and J by 4 bases, with 9 bases between. The CDR3 sequence is CATSRDRRGETQYF. The DNA of the CDR3 is TGTGCCACCAGCAGAGACAGGCGGGGAGAGACCCAGTACTTC.

This clone was detected only a few times. The CDR3 DNA reads TGCAGCGTTGGACTACGATTAGCACCCAATGAGCAGTTCTTC. It yields the protein CSVGLRLAPNEQFF. V usage is TRBV29-1 and J usage is TRBJ2-1, with a weak D call TRBD2 (5 bases). The CDR3 is made up of 14 amino acids. The V end lost 4 bases, the J end lost 6 bases, and 16 bases lay between the germline ends. Germline-derived CDR1 and CDR2 are SQVTM and ANQGSEA.

This clone was seen a handful of times. The rearrangement joins TRBV7-3 to TRBJ1-5; D is ambiguous. Trimming took 2 bases from V and 2 from J, leaving 13 bases between them. CDR3 length: 16 residues. Germline lookup yields CDR1 SGHTA and CDR2 FQGTGA. The CDR3 reads CASSLPVRFGNQPQHF. CDR3 coding DNA: TGTGCCAGCAGCTTACCCGTCAGGTTTGGCAATCAGCCCCAGCATTTT.

This clone was seen a few times. The chain couples TRBV7-9 to TRBJ1-1; no definite D call. Germline CDR1 and CDR2: SEHNR and FQNEAQ (reference sequence). The CDR3 spans 16 residues. V was clipped by 1 base and J by 1 base, with 13 bases between them. CDR3 residues: CASSLGRGGPNTEAFF. The CDR3 DNA is TGTGCCAGCAGCTTAGGGCGTGGCGGCCCGAACACTGAAGCTTTCTTT.

The sample holds a few counts of this clone. This sample also contains other DNA sequences that code for the same CDR3. CDR3 bases: TGTGCCTGGAGTGTACTGGATACGCAGTATTTT. Residues: CAWSVLDTQYF. The chain carries TRBV30 and TRBJ2-3; D ambiguous. This CDR3 has 11 amino acids. V was clipped by 0 bases and J by 6 bases, with 4 bases between them. Germline V gene lookup returns CDR1 GTSNPN and CDR2 SVGIG (reference sequence).

This clone was seen a few times. The chain recombines TRBV4-2 with TRBJ2-7; weak D call: TRBD1 (6 bases). CDR1 LGHNA and CDR2 YNFKEQ come from the germline V gene. The CDR3 has 15 amino acids. The V and J ends lost 0 bases and 2 bases respectively, with 11 bases between them. The CDR3 spells CASSQERAGAYEQYF. For the CDR3, the DNA is TGTGCCAGCAGCCAAGAACGTGCAGGGGCCTACGAGCAGTACTTC.

V is TRBV9 and J is TRBJ1-2, with 7 positions matching TRBD1. Trimming cost V 4 bases and J 2 bases; bases outside gene matches: 5. The CDR3 extends over 14 amino acids. Germline values: CDR1 SGDLS, CDR2 YYNGEE. CDR3 sequence (DNA): TGTGCCAGCAGCAAGACGACAGGGAACTATGGCTACACCTTC. Protein: CASSKTTGNYGYTF.

The chain has TRBV14 and TRBJ2-5, with 9 bases fitting TRBD1. Looked up from germline, CDR1 is SGHDN and CDR2 is FVKESK. This CDR3 is built from 15 residues. With V trimmed by 4 bases and J by 5 bases, 8 bases remained unmatched. The CDR3 here is CASSPHRGQEETQYF. The CDR3 nucleotides read TGTGCCAGCAGCCCGCACAGGGGGCAGGAGGAGACCCAGTACTTC.

This chain joins TRBV9 and TRBJ2-1; 9 bases fit TRBD1. Germline V gene lookup returns CDR1 SGDLS and CDR2 YYNGEE. Losses at the gene ends were 2 bases for V and 15 bases for J; bases not matched to a gene: 21. This CDR3 is 17 amino acids long. The CDR3 region has the DNA TGTGCCAGCAGCGTTGCACCCCCCGGGACAGGGACCGTCCGGCTGTTCTTC. Translation: CASSVAPPGTGTVRLFF.

This clone was detected a few times. This chain connects TRBV6-6 to TRBJ1-1, with unresolved D. V lost 5 bases and J lost 6, with 10 bases in between. The CDR3 is 12 amino acids. From germline, CDR1 is MNHNY and CDR2 SVGAGI (reference sequence). The CDR3 bases are TGTGCCAGCAGTGAGGGTGTCCCTGAAGCTTTCTTT. Its protein is CASSEGVPEAFF.

The V and J genes are TRBV4-2 and TRBJ2-5, with TRBD2 identical over 11 bases. The CDR3 is 18 residues long. The junction had 8 bases not matched to a gene; V was cut back by 0 bases and J by 2 bases. CDR1 is LGHNA, CDR2 YNFKEQ, per germline. This chain's CDR3 is CASSQERGTSGRQETQYF. In DNA, the CDR3 is TGTGCCAGCAGCCAAGAGAGGGGGACTAGCGGTCGGCAAGAGACCCAGTACTTC.